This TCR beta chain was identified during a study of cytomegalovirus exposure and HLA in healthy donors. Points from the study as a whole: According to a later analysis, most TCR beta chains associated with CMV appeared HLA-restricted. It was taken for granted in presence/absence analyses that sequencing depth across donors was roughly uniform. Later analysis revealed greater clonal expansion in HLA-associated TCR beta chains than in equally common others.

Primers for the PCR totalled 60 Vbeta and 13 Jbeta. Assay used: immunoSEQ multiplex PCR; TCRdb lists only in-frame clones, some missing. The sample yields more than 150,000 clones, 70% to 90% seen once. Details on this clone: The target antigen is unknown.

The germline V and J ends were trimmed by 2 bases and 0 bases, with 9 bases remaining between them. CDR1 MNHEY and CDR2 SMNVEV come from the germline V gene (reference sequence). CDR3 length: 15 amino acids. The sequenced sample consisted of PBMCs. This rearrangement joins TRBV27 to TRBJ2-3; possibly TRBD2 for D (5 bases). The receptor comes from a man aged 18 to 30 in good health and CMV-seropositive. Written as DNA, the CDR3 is TGTGCCAGCAGTTTAGAGGGAGCTAGCACAGATACGCAGTATTTT. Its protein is CASSLEGASTDTQYF.